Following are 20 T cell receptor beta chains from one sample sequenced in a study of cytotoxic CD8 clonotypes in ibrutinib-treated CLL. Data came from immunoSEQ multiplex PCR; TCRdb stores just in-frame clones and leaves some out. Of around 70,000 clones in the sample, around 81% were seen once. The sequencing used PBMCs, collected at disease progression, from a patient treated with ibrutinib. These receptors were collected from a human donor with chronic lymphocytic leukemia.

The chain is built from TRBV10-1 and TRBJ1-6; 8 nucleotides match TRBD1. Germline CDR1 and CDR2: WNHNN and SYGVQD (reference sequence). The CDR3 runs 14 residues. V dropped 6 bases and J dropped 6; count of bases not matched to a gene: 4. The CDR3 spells CASRAGGSNSPLHF. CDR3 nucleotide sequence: TGCGCCAGCAGGGCAGGGGGCTCTAATTCACCCCTCCACTTT.

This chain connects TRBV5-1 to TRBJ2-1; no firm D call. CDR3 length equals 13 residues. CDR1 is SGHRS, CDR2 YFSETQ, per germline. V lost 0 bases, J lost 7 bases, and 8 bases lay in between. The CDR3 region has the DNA TGCGCCAGCAGCTTGGGTATGAGTAATGAGCAGTTCTTC. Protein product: CASSLGMSNEQFF.

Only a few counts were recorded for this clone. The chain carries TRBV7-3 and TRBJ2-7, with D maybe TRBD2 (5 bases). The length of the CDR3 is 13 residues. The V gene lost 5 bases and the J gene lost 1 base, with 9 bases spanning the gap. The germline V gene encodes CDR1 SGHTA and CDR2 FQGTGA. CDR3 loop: CASSPGLSYEQYF. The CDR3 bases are TGTGCCAGCAGCCCCGGACTTTCCTACGAGCAGTACTTC. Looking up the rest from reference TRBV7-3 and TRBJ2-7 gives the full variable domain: GAGVSQTPSNKVTEKGKYVELRCDPISGHTALYWYRQSLGQGPEFLIYFQGTGAADDSGLPNDRFFAVRPEGSVSTLKIQRTERGDSAVYLCASSPGLSYEQYFGPGTRLTVT.

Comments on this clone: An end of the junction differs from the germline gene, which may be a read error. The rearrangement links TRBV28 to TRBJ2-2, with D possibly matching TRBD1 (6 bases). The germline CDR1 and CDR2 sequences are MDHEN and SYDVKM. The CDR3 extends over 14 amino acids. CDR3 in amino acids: CAGRGRPSTGELFF. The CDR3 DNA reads TGTGCCGGCAGGGGCAGGCCCTCCACCGGGGAGCTGTTTTTT.

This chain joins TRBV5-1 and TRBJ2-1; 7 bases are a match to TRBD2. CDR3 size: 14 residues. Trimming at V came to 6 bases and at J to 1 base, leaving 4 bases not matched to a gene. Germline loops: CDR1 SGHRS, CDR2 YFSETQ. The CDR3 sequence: CASNPGGSYNEQFF. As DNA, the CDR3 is TGCGCCAGCAATCCGGGAGGTTCCTACAATGAGCAGTTCTTC.

The CDR3 is CSVRGQGNQPQHF. CDR3 DNA sequence: TGCAGCGTTAGGGGACAGGGGAATCAGCCCCAGCATTTT. The chain couples TRBV29-1 to TRBJ1-5; 10 bases map to TRBD1. Germline V gene sequence: CDR1 SQVTM, CDR2 ANQGSEA. The CDR3 has 13 amino acids. The ends lost 5 bases at V and 4 bases at J; junction bases unmatched: 2.

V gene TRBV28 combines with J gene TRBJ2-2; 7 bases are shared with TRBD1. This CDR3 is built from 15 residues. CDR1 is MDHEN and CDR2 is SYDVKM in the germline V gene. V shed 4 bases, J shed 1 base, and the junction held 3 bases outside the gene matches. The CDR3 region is CASSSTGLNTGELFF. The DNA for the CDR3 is TGTGCCAGCAGTTCGACAGGGTTGAACACCGGGGAGCTGTTTTTT. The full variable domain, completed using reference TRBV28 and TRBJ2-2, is DVKVTQSSRYLVKRTGEKVFLECVQDMDHENMFWYRQDPGLGLRLIYFSYDVKMKEKGDIPEGYSVSREKKERFSLILESASTNQTSMYLCASSSTGLNTGELFFGEGSRLTVL.

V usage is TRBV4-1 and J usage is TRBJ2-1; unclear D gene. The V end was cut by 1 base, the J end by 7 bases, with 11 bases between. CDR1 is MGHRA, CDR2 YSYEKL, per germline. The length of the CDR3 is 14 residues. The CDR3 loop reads CASSQVNFWNEQFF. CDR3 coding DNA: TGCGCCAGCAGCCAAGTAAACTTTTGGAATGAGCAGTTCTTC.

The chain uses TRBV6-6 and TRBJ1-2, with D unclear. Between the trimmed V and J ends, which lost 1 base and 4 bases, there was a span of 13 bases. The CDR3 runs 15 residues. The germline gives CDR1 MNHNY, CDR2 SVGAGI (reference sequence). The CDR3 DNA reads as TGTGCCAGCAGTTACTTAGGCAGGAGGAGCTATGGCTACACCTTC. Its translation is CASSYLGRRSYGYTF.

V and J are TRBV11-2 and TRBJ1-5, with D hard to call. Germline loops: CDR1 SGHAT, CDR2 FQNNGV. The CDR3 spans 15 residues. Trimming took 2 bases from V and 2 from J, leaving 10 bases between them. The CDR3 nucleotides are TGTGCCAGCAGCTTAAGCGGGCTAGGCAATCAGCCCCAGCATTTT. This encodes CASSLSGLGNQPQHF.

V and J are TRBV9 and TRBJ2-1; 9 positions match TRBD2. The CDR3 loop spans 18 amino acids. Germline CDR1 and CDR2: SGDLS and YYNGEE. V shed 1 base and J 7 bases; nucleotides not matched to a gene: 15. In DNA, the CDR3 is TGTGCCAGCAGCGTATGGATGACTTTAGCGGGAGAGTTGAATGAGCAGTTCTTC. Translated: CASSVWMTLAGELNEQFF.

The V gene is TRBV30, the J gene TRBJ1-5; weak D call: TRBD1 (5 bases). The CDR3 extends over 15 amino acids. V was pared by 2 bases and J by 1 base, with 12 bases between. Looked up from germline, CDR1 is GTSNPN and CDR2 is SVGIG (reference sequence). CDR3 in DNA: TGTGCCTGGAGTCTAAGCGGGACGAGCAATCAGCCCCAGCATTTT. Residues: CAWSLSGTSNQPQHF.

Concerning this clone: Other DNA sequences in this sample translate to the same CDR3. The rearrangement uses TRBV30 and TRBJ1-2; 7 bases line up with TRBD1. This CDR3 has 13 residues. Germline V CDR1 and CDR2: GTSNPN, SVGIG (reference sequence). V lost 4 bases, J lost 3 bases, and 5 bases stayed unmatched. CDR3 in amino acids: CAWTLDRHYGYTF. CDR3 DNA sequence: TGTGCCTGGACCCTGGACAGGCACTATGGCTACACCTTC.

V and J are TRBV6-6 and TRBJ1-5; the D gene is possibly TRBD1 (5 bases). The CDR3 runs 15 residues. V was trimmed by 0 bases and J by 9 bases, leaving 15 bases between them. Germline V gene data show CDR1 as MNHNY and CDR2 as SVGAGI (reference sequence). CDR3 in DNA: TGTGCCAGCAGTTACTCGGTGGAAGGGGCCGGGCCCCAGCATTTT. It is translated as CASSYSVEGAGPQHF.

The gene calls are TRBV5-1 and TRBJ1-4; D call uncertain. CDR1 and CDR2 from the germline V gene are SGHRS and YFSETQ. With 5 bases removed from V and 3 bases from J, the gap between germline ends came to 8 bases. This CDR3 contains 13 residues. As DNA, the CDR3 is TGCGCCAGCAGTAGATTGTCTAATGAAAAACTGTTTTTT. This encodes CASSRLSNEKLFF. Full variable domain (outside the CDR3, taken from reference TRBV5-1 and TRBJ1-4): KAGVTQTPRYLIKTRGQQVTLSCSPISGHRSVSWYQQTPGQGLQFLFEYFSETQRNKGNFPGRFSGRQFSNSRSEMNVSTLELGDSALYLCASSRLSNEKLFFGSGTQLSVL.

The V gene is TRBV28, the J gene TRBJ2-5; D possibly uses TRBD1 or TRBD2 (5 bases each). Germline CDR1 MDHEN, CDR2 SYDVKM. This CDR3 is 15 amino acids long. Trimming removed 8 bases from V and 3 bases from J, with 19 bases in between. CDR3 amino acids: CASFTSWGSKETQYF. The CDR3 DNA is TGTGCCAGCTTCACAAGTTGGGGGTCTAAAGAGACCCAGTACTTC.

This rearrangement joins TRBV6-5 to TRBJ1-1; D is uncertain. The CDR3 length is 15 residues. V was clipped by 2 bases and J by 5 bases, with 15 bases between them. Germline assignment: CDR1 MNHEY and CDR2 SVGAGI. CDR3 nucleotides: TGTGCCAGCAGTTACGGGTCTTCGTGGCAGACTGAAGCTTTCTTT. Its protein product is CASSYGSSWQTEAFF.

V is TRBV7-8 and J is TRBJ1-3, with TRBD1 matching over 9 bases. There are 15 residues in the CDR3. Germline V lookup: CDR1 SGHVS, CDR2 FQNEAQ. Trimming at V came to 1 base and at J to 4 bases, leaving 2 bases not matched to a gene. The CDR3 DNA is TGTGCCAGCAGCTTAGTACAGGGGGCGGGAAACACCATATATTTT. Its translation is CASSLVQGAGNTIYF. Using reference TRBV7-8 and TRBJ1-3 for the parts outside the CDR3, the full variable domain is GAGVSQSPRYKVAKRGQDVALRCDPISGHVSLFWYQQALGQGPEFLTYFQNEAQLDKSGLPSDRFFAERPEGSVSTLKIQRTQQEDSAVYLCASSLVQGAGNTIYFGEGSWLTVV.

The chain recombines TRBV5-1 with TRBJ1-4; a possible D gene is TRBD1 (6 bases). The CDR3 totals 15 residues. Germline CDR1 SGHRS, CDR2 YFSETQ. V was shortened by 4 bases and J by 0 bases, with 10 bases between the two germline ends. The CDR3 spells CASSPTGSTNEKLFF. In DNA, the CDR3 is TGCGCCAGCAGCCCGACAGGCTCAACTAATGAAAAACTGTTTTTT.

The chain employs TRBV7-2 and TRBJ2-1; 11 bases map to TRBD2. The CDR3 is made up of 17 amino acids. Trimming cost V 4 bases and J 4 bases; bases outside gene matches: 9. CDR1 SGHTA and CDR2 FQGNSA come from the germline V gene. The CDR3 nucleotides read TGTGCCAGCAGCTCCCACAGACTAGCGGGATTTTACAATGAGCAGTTCTTC. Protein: CASSSHRLAGFYNEQFF.